This entry lists 23 T cell receptor beta chains sequenced from one sample in a study of OX40 agonist ivuxolimab in advanced cancers. TCRdb keeps only in-frame clones here, not all; method: immunoSEQ multiplex PCR. The sample records over 85,000 clones, roughly nine tenths being singletons. Sequences were derived from CD4+ or CD8+ T cells sorted from blood, sampled in a trial of the OX40 agonist ivuxolimab. The origin of the receptors is an adult with an advanced solid tumor such as melanoma, head and neck, liver or kidney cancer.

The chain joins TRBV11-2 to TRBJ2-5; D unresolved. CDR3 size: 14 residues. The germline V gene has CDR1 SGHAT and CDR2 FQNNGV. Trimming cost V 2 bases and J 4 bases, with 11 bases left between them. The CDR3 here is CASSLLGFIETQYF. The DNA for the CDR3 is TGTGCCAGCAGCTTATTGGGGTTTATAGAGACCCAGTACTTC.

The V and J genes are TRBV5-1 and TRBJ2-3; weak D call: TRBD1 (6 bases). The CDR3 extends over 15 amino acids. The germline CDR1 and CDR2 sequences are SGHRS and YFSETQ. Trimming left V 4 bases short and J 6 bases short, with 18 bases between. CDR3 residues: CASSLLTGPTDTQYF. The CDR3 nucleotides read TGCGCCAGCAGCCTTCTAACAGGGCCGACTGATACGCAGTATTTT.

This chain links TRBV19 with TRBJ1-2; D call uncertain. The V gene's germline CDR1 is LNHDA and CDR2 SQIVND (reference sequence). Trimming took off 0 bases at V and 5 bases at J, with 10 bases between the two ends. CDR3 length: 14 residues. Here the CDR3 DNA reads TGTGCCAGTAGTATAGATCCAACAGTATATGGCTACACCTTC. Translation gives CASSIDPTVYGYTF.

This chain links TRBV6-5 with TRBJ2-3, with D maybe TRBD1 (6 bases). V gave up 9 bases and J gave up 2 bases, with 9 bases separating them. From germline, CDR1 is MNHEY and CDR2 SVGAGI. The CDR3 extends over 12 amino acids. The CDR3, as DNA: TGTGCCAGTCGGGACAACACAGATACGCAGTATTTT. This sequence encodes CASRDNTDTQYF.

The chain uses TRBV7-2 and TRBJ2-3; no clear D. This CDR3 is 12 amino acids long. The germline gives CDR1 SGHTA, CDR2 FQGNSA. Between the trimmed V and J ends, which lost 1 base and 4 bases, there was a span of 3 bases. CDR3 nucleotide sequence: TGTGCCAGCAGCTTAGTGTCAGATACGCAGTATTTT. Residues: CASSLVSDTQYF.

This clone occurred once. The chain is built from TRBV28 and TRBJ2-3, with TRBD1 matching 9 bases. CDR3 length equals 16 residues. J gave up 1 base and V 7 bases, and 9 bases lay outside the gene matches. Germline V lookup: CDR1 MDHEN, CDR2 SYDVKM. DNA of the CDR3: TGTGCCAGCAACACACAGGGGGCCTCGGGCACAGATACGCAGTATTTT. Its protein product is CASNTQGASGTDTQYF. The variable domain in full, completed from reference TRBV28 and TRBJ2-3, reads DVKVTQSSRYLVKRTGEKVFLECVQDMDHENMFWYRQDPGLGLRLIYFSYDVKMKEKGDIPEGYSVSREKKERFSLILESASTNQTSMYLCASNTQGASGTDTQYFGPGTRLTVL.

The V and J genes are TRBV5-1 and TRBJ2-2, with 8 bases that match TRBD1. The J segment lost 4 bases and the V segment lost 0 bases, leaving 2 bases of the junction unmatched. The CDR3 is 15 amino acids. Looked up from germline, CDR1 is SGHRS and CDR2 is YFSETQ. Written as DNA, the CDR3 is TGCGCCAGCAGCTTGGGGGACAGGACCACCGGGGAGCTGTTTTTT. Translation gives CASSLGDRTTGELFF.

The chain couples TRBV21-1 to TRBJ1-1; TRBD1 was called by the table and not checked on the DNA. TRBV21-1 has pseudogene status. CDR3 length: 16 residues. The DNA for the CDR3 is TGTGCCAGCAGCAGGGGGCAGGTCGACCCCCGATTGGTAGCTTTCTTT. Translated: CASSRGQVDPRLVAFF.

This clone appeared a single time. The chain employs TRBV6-4 and TRBJ2-2; D is unclear. Germline CDR1 MRHNA, CDR2 SNTAGT. The germline V and J ends were trimmed by 3 bases and 6 bases, with 5 bases remaining between them. The CDR3 spans 12 residues. The CDR3 region has the DNA TGTGCCAGCAGTGAAGTACCCGGGGAGCTGTTTTTT. Translating it yields CASSEVPGELFF.

The rearrangement uses TRBV9 and TRBJ2-3; possibly TRBD1 or TRBD2 for D (6 bases each). The CDR3 has 16 amino acids. The germline V gene has CDR1 SGDLS and CDR2 YYNGEE. V was shortened by 5 bases and J by 2 bases, with 18 bases between the two germline ends. The CDR3 here is CASSPQGRPLTDTQYF. The CDR3 bases are TGTGCCAGCAGTCCCCAGGGGAGGCCCCTCACAGATACGCAGTATTTT.

This clone appeared a few times. The genes are TRBV7-2 and TRBJ2-1; 15 nucleotides align to TRBD2. V lost 3 bases, J lost 1 base, and 7 bases stayed unmatched. Germline values: CDR1 SGHTA, CDR2 FQGNSA. The CDR3 extends over 19 amino acids. The CDR3: CASSFTWTSGRGSYNEQFF. For the CDR3, the DNA is TGTGCCAGCAGCTTCACCTGGACTAGCGGGAGGGGATCCTACAATGAGCAGTTCTTC.

V and J are TRBV15 and TRBJ1-2, with no clear D. The ends were cut back, 0 bases at V and 8 bases at J, with 10 bases in the middle. Per germline, CDR1 LNHNV and CDR2 YYDKDF (reference sequence). This CDR3 has 13 amino acids. CDR3 nucleotide sequence: TGTGCCACCAGCAGAGATCTTAGGGAGGGCTACACCTTC. Its translation is CATSRDLREGYTF.

J is TRBJ1-1 and V is TRBV7-8, with a tentative D call TRBD1 (5 bases). Deletions cut 2 bases from V and 1 base from J, with 14 bases between. The CDR3 consists of 16 residues. Germline V gene lookup returns CDR1 SGHVS and CDR2 FQNEAQ. The CDR3: CASSLRAGGGNTEAFF. Here the CDR3 DNA reads TGTGCCAGCAGCTTAAGAGCGGGGGGAGGGAACACTGAAGCTTTCTTT.

V is TRBV11-1 and J is TRBJ2-7; 9 bases map to TRBD2. V lost 5 bases to trimming and J lost 1 base; unmatched junction nucleotides: 6. Germline V gene sequence: CDR1 SGHAT, CDR2 FQDESV (reference sequence). This CDR3 is built from 15 residues. CDR3 residues: CASSPREGTSYEQYF. In DNA form, the CDR3 reads TGTGCCAGCAGCCCGCGGGAGGGTACGTCCTACGAGCAGTACTTC. Full variable domain (outside the CDR3, taken from reference TRBV11-1 and TRBJ2-7): EAEVAQSPRYKITEKSQAVAFWCDPISGHATLYWYRQILGQGPELLVQFQDESVVDDSQLPKDRFSAERLKGVDSTLKIQPAELGDSAMYLCASSPREGTSYEQYFGPGTRLTVT.

The gene calls are TRBV15 and TRBJ2-5, with D unclear. Per germline, CDR1 LNHNV and CDR2 YYDKDF (reference sequence). This CDR3 has 12 residues. V lost 0 bases to trimming and J lost 5 bases, with 4 bases between them. The CDR3 DNA sequence: TGTGCCACCAGCAGAGATCTGGAGACCCAGTACTTC. Translated, it gives CATSRDLETQYF. Complete variable domain (other parts from reference TRBV15 and TRBJ2-5): DAMVIQNPRYQVTQFGKPVTLSCSQTLNHNVMYWYQQKSSQAPKLLFHYYDKDFNNEADTPDNFQSRRPNTSFCFLDIRSPGLGDTAMYLCATSRDLETQYFGPGTRLLVL.

The chain employs TRBV5-1 and TRBJ2-1, with D maybe TRBD2 (6 bases). CDR1 and CDR2 from the germline V gene are SGHRS and YFSETQ. The CDR3 covers 13 residues. Trimming shortened V by 4 bases and J by 6 bases, and 11 bases separated the two germline ends. In nucleotides, the CDR3 is TGCGCCAGCAGCGCGGGACTCATCAATGAGCAGTTCTTC. As protein: CASSAGLINEQFF.

This chain connects TRBV7-2 to TRBJ1-1; D is unclear. Trimming pared 6 bases from V and 5 bases from J, leaving 10 bases between. CDR3 length: 12 amino acids. The germline gives CDR1 SGHTA, CDR2 FQGNSA. CDR3 protein: CASSYGPTEAFF. CDR3 nucleotides: TGTGCCAGCAGTTACGGCCCTACTGAAGCTTTCTTT.

CDR3 loop: CATVILSRTGFSDTQYF. Written as DNA, the CDR3 is TGTGCCACCGTTATTCTCTCCAGGACAGGGTTTTCAGATACGCAGTATTTT. The chain has TRBV9 and TRBJ2-3, with 8 nucleotides matching TRBD1. With V trimmed by 9 bases and J by 4 bases, 19 bases remained unmatched. The germline gives CDR1 SGDLS, CDR2 YYNGEE. CDR3 length: 17 amino acids. The whole variable domain, filled in from reference TRBV9 and TRBJ2-3, reads DSGVTQTPKHLITATGQRVTLRCSPRSGDLSVYWYQQSLDQGLQFLIQYYNGEERAKGNILERFSAQQFPDLHSELNLSSLELGDSALYFCATVILSRTGFSDTQYFGPGTRLTVL.

This clone was picked up a small number of times. V is TRBV2 and J is TRBJ1-5; 10 bases are shared with TRBD1. Germline CDR1 SNHLY, CDR2 FYNNEI. V trimming: 5 bases; J trimming: 7 bases; junction bases outside the gene matches: 2. The CDR3 consists of 13 residues. The DNA for the CDR3 is TGTGCCAGCAGTTGGGACAGGGGACAGCCCCAGCATTTT. Its protein product is CASSWDRGQPQHF.

V is TRBV5-1 and J is TRBJ2-3, with 8 nucleotides matching TRBD2. Germline CDR1 SGHRS, CDR2 YFSETQ. The CDR3 spans 15 residues. Losses at the gene ends were 2 bases for V and 1 base for J; bases not matched to a gene: 3. This CDR3 is CASSFAGGGTDTQYF. The CDR3 DNA reads as TGCGCCAGCAGCTTTGCGGGGGGTGGCACAGATACGCAGTATTTT.

The chain is built from TRBV5-1 and TRBJ2-3; the match to TRBD2 covers 11 bases. The CDR3 contains 19 residues. In germline, CDR1 is SGHRS, CDR2 YFSETQ. V gave up 3 bases and J gave up 4 bases; unmatched junction bases: 16. CDR3 coding DNA: TGCGCCAGCAGCTGGGGACAGGAGAAGATAGCGGGAGGGTCAGATACGCAGTATTTT. The encoded protein is CASSWGQEKIAGGSDTQYF.

The J gene is TRBJ2-1, the V gene TRBV25-1; 8 bases line up with TRBD1. This CDR3 is built from 15 residues. V was clipped by 4 bases and J by 9 bases; unmatched bases: 11. Germline V gene sequence: CDR1 MGHDK, CDR2 SYGVNS. CDR3 in DNA: TGTGCCAGCAGTGTTACCGGGACAGGTTGGTCTGAGCAGTTCTTC. Translation gives CASSVTGTGWSEQFF.

The chain recombines TRBV11-2 with TRBJ2-6, with D unresolved. The CDR3 has 15 residues. V was clipped by 3 bases and J by 0 bases, with 6 bases between them. The germline V gene has CDR1 SGHAT and CDR2 FQNNGV. This chain's CDR3 is CASSFQDSGANVLTF. The CDR3 nucleotides read TGTGCCAGCAGCTTCCAGGACTCTGGGGCCAACGTCCTGACTTTC.